These 9 T cell receptor beta chains were all obtained from the same sample, sequenced in a study of T cell changes during pregnancy in multiple sclerosis. Assay: immunoSEQ multiplex PCR; the TCRdb copy retains only in-frame clones and omits some. Of roughly 61,000 clones in the sample, more than 90% are singletons; the top ten hold roughly 3.3%. The sequencing here drew on peripheral blood, taken in the first trimester of pregnancy. The receptors originated from a female donor in good health, enrolled as a control in a pregnancy study.

The CDR3 here is CASSLGLSSYEQYF. CDR3 coding DNA: TGTGCCAGCAGCTTAGGACTATCATCCTACGAGCAGTACTTC. The V gene is TRBV11-3, the J gene TRBJ2-7, with D maybe TRBD2 (5 bases). Trimming shortened V by 1 base and J by 1 base, and 8 bases separated the two germline ends. The CDR3 spans 14 residues. Germline CDR1 is SGHNT and CDR2 is YENEEA.

V is TRBV7-2 and J is TRBJ2-3, with D possibly matching TRBD2 (6 bases). This CDR3 has 17 amino acids. CDR1 is SGHTA and CDR2 is FQGNSA in the germline V gene. V lost 5 bases and J lost 0, with 18 bases in between. The CDR3 DNA is TGTGCCAGCAGCGCAAGCCGGGGGAGGACTAGCACAGATACGCAGTATTTT. Translated, it gives CASSASRGRTSTDTQYF.

V and J are TRBV2 and TRBJ2-7; D uncertain. The V and J ends lost 6 bases and 3 bases respectively, with 9 bases between them. CDR1 and CDR2 (germline): SNHLY, FYNNEI. The CDR3 totals 12 residues. The CDR3 sequence: CASSLPYYEQYF. CDR3 DNA sequence: TGTGCCAGCAGCCTCCCCTACTACGAGCAGTACTTC.

V usage is TRBV6-5 and J usage is TRBJ1-3, with a weak D call TRBD1 (6 bases). Germline V gene lookup returns CDR1 MNHEY and CDR2 SVGAGI. The CDR3 runs to 13 residues. The V and J ends lost 2 bases and 9 bases respectively, with 11 bases between them. CDR3 coding DNA: TGTGCCAGCAGTTACCTCCTAGGGGGCACCATATATTTT. Translation: CASSYLLGGTIYF.

This sequence joins TRBV15 and TRBJ1-1, with D unclear. The length of the CDR3 is 13 residues. V was cut by 4 bases and J by 5 bases, with 11 bases left in between. Germline-derived CDR1 and CDR2 are LNHNV and YYDKDF (reference sequence). CDR3 protein: CATSTATRTEAFF. The CDR3 DNA sequence: TGTGCCACCAGCACCGCCACGAGGACTGAAGCTTTCTTT.

This chain joins TRBV7-9 and TRBJ2-7; possible D gene TRBD2, 7 bases. Trimming shortened V by 5 bases and J by 11 bases, and 16 bases separated the two germline ends. The CDR3 is 12 residues long. Germline CDR1 reads SEHNR; CDR2 reads FQNEAQ (reference sequence). CDR3 region: CASSQRGGFEYF. In DNA form, the CDR3 reads TGTGCCAGCAGCCAAAGGGGGGGTTTTGAGTACTTC.

V gene TRBV29-1 combines with J gene TRBJ2-5, with 8 bases that match TRBD2. The CDR3 consists of 16 residues. V gave up 0 bases and J gave up 5 bases; unmatched junction bases: 11. The germline V gene has CDR1 SQVTM and CDR2 ANQGSEA. The CDR3 spells CSVEDRGGRTLETQYF. The CDR3 DNA follows: TGCAGCGTTGAAGATCGGGGCGGGAGGACCTTGGAGACCCAGTACTTC.

This chain joins TRBV27 and TRBJ2-5, with 10 positions matching TRBD1. The V and J ends lost 0 bases and 5 bases, in that order; junction bases with no gene match: 3. The CDR3 has 15 residues. Germline V gene data show CDR1 as MNHEY and CDR2 as SMNVEV (reference sequence). CDR3 residues: CASSLSTGGWETQYF. In nucleotides, the CDR3 is TGTGCCAGCAGTTTATCGACAGGGGGCTGGGAGACCCAGTACTTC.

This sequence joins TRBV7-2 and TRBJ1-1; 7 nucleotides align to TRBD1. Trimming at V came to 4 bases and at J to 6 bases, leaving 8 bases not matched to a gene. Germline V gives CDR1 SGHTA, CDR2 FQGNSA. The CDR3 covers 14 residues. This CDR3 is CASSSYRGSAEAFF. In nucleotides, the CDR3 is TGTGCCAGCAGCTCCTACAGGGGAAGCGCTGAAGCTTTCTTT.